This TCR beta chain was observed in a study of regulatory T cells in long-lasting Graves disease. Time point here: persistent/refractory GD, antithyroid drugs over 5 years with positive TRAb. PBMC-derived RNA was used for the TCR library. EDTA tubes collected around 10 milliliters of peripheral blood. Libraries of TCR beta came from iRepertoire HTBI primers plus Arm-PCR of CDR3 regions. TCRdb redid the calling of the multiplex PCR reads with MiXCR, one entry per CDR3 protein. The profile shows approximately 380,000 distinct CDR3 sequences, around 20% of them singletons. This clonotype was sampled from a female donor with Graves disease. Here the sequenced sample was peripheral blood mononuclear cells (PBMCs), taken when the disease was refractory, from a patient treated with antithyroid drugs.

CDR3 protein: CASSFEAGPSYEQYF. In nucleotides, the CDR3 is TGTGCCAGCAGTTTTGAAGCGGGACCCTCCTACGAGCAGTACTTC. The chain employs TRBV12-3 or TRBV12-4 and TRBJ2-7, with TRBD2 matching 7 bases. The CDR3 is 15 amino acids. V lost 3 bases and J lost 0; bases outside the gene matches: 5.